Presented here are 32 T cell receptor beta chains from one specimen sequenced in a study of T cells after yellow fever vaccination. A single record per CDR3 protein comes from TCRdb applying MiXCR to the 5' RACE reads. Of 150,000 to 200,000 distinct CDR3 sequences listed, approximately 6.2% are singletons. This specimen was CD4+ T cells sorted from PBMCs, taken on the day of the first yellow fever vaccination. The receptors were gathered from a man younger than 30 who received the YFV17D yellow fever vaccine.

This clonotype was counted ten times or more. In DNA, the CDR3 is TGTGCTAGTGGTGGCGGGGTCCTGAGCGCCGGCTACACCTTC. As protein: CASGGGVLSAGYTF. This chain connects TRBV12-5 to TRBJ1-2; D is undetermined. The CDR3 length is 14 residues. CDR1 and CDR2 (germline): LGHNT, FRNRAP. V lost 5 bases and J lost 8, with 18 bases in between.

This clonotype has at least ten counts. The V gene is TRBV5-1, the J gene TRBJ2-3, with TRBD2 matching over 12 bases. Germline lookup yields CDR1 SGHRS and CDR2 YFSETQ. The CDR3 covers 16 residues. J lost 2 bases, V lost 4 bases, and 5 bases had no gene match. This CDR3 is CASSTGLAGNTDTQYF. The CDR3 DNA reads as TGCGCCAGCAGCACCGGACTAGCGGGGAACACAGATACGCAGTATTTT.

A few counts support this clonotype. The V call is TRBV7-9, the J call TRBJ1-5; a possible D gene is TRBD1 (6 bases). The ends were cut back, 6 bases at V and 6 bases at J, with 12 bases in the middle. CDR3 length: 13 residues. From germline, CDR1 is SEHNR and CDR2 FQNEAQ (reference sequence). CDR3 coding DNA: TGTGCCAGCAGGGCAGGGGAGGGTCAGCCCCAGCATTTT. It translates to CASRAGEGQPQHF.

This clonotype was observed at least ten times. This chain connects TRBV28 to TRBJ2-7; D is undetermined. CDR1 and CDR2 (germline): MDHEN, SYDVKM. This CDR3 has 12 residues. Trimming shortened V by 6 bases and J by 7 bases, and 13 bases separated the two germline ends. CDR3 nucleotide sequence: TGTGCCAGCAGCGCCGCGGTTGGGGAGCAGTACGTC. As protein: CASSAAVGEQYV.

This clonotype was observed many times. The chain employs TRBV5-5 and TRBJ2-7; 9 bases match TRBD1. The CDR3 is 16 amino acids. Germline V lookup: CDR1 SGHKS, CDR2 YYEKEE (reference sequence). J was trimmed by 1 base and V by 0 bases; bases with no gene match: 5. The CDR3 coding sequence is TGTGCCAGCAGCTTGGAGGGACAGGGTATATCCTACGAGCAGTACTTC. This sequence encodes CASSLEGQGISYEQYF. The entire variable domain, with the rest obtained from reference TRBV5-5 and TRBJ2-7, is as follows: DAGVTQSPTHLIKTRGQQVTLRCSPISGHKSVSWYQQVLGQGPQFIFQYYEKEERGRGNFPDRFSARQFPNYSSELNVNALLLGDSALYLCASSLEGQGISYEQYFGPGTRLTVT.

This clonotype was recorded at least ten times. This chain connects TRBV7-2 to TRBJ2-3, with 8 positions matching TRBD2. This CDR3 region has 17 residues. Germline CDR1 SGHTA, CDR2 FQGNSA. The ends lost 3 bases at V and 0 bases at J; junction bases unmatched: 8. This CDR3 is CASSFLGGDKSTDTQYF. In DNA, the CDR3 is TGTGCCAGCAGCTTCCTCGGGGGGGACAAAAGCACAGATACGCAGTATTTT.

This clonotype was detected a few times. The J gene is TRBJ2-5, the V gene TRBV7-2; unclear D gene. Germline V gives CDR1 SGHTA, CDR2 FQGNSA. V lost 6 bases and J 5 bases, leaving 19 bases between the germline ends. This CDR3 has 15 amino acids. CDR3 DNA: TGTGCCAGCAGTCGTAGCTCCACGCTAATCGAGACCCAGTACTTC. Protein product: CASSRSSTLIETQYF.

This clonotype has ten or more counts. The CDR3, as DNA: TGTGCCAGCAGCCCTTTAGGGGCAGGGGGCTACGAGCAGTACGTC. It specifies CASSPLGAGGYEQYV. The genes are TRBV14 and TRBJ2-7; 7 nucleotides align to TRBD1. The J segment lost 3 bases and the V segment lost 4 bases, leaving 9 bases of the junction unmatched. The germline CDR1 and CDR2 sequences are SGHDN and FVKESK. CDR3 size: 15 residues.

This clonotype was observed at least ten times. The J gene is TRBJ2-2, the V gene TRBV9, with a possible D match to TRBD2 (5 bases). This CDR3 contains 15 residues. Trimming removed 4 bases at V and 5 bases at J, with 15 bases between. Germline CDR1 is SGDLS and CDR2 is YYNGEE. The CDR3 sequence is CASSPLGASTGELFF. The CDR3 nucleotides are TGTGCCAGCAGCCCCCTGGGAGCTTCTACCGGGGAGCTGTTTTTT.

At least ten counts were recorded for this clonotype. The chain uses TRBV12-5 and TRBJ2-2, with D unclear. Per germline, CDR1 LGHNT and CDR2 FRNRAP. V lost 0 bases, J lost 5 bases, and 7 bases lay in between. The CDR3 extends over 14 amino acids. The CDR3 DNA is TGTGCTAGTGGTTTGGTACCCCTGACCGGGGAGCTGTTTTTT. Protein: CASGLVPLTGELFF. Complete variable domain (other parts from reference TRBV12-5 and TRBJ2-2): DARVTQTPRHKVTEMGQEVTMRCQPILGHNTVFWYRQTMMQGLELLAYFRNRAPLDDSGMPKDRFSAEMPDATLATLKIQPSEPRDSAVYFCASGLVPLTGELFFGEGSRLTVL.

This clonotype was seen repeatedly, ten times or more. This sequence joins TRBV7-8 and TRBJ2-7; TRBD1 or TRBD2 may be the D gene (5 bases each). The length of the CDR3 is 14 residues. Germline CDR1 reads SGHVS; CDR2 reads FQNEAQ. V was clipped by 1 base and J by 2 bases, with 9 bases between them. CDR3 sequence reads: CASSLGDGAYEQYV. The CDR3 nucleotides read TGTGCCAGCAGCTTAGGGGACGGGGCCTACGAGCAGTACGTC.

This clonotype appeared many times. The rearrangement joins TRBV11-2 to TRBJ2-3; 10 bases agree with TRBD2. CDR3 length: 13 amino acids. Per the germline V gene, CDR1 is SGHAT and CDR2 is FQNNGV. V gave up 8 bases and J gave up 3 bases; unmatched junction bases: 2. CDR3 in DNA: TGTGCCAGCGCACTAGCGGGAACAGATACGCAGTATTTT. Its protein is CASALAGTDTQYF.

This clonotype was seen at least ten times. This rearrangement joins TRBV4-3 to TRBJ1-6, with D perhaps TRBD1 (5 bases). CDR1 is LGHNA and CDR2 is YSLEER in the germline V gene. This CDR3 is 14 amino acids long. Trimming removed 5 bases at V and 8 bases at J, with 13 bases between. The CDR3 is CASSLSMGDSPLHF. CDR3 DNA: TGCGCCAGCAGCTTAAGCATGGGGGATTCACCCCTCCACTTT.

This clonotype was detected many times. The rearrangement joins TRBV5-4 to TRBJ2-2; TRBD2 matches at 10 bases. V lost 3 bases and J lost 6; bases outside the gene matches: 5. Germline CDR1 and CDR2: SGHNT and YYREEE (reference sequence). CDR3 length: 15 residues. In nucleotides, the CDR3 is TGTGCCAGCAGCTATGCTAGCGGGGGCTCCGGGGAGCTGTTTTTT. This codes for CASSYASGGSGELFF.

In this sample, this clonotype turned up a few times. This chain uses TRBV29-1 with TRBJ2-2, with TRBD1 identical over 9 bases. The CDR3 runs 13 residues. Germline lookup yields CDR1 SQVTM and CDR2 ANQGSEA. The J segment lost 4 bases and the V segment lost 7 bases, leaving 4 bases of the junction unmatched. In nucleotides, the CDR3 is TGCAGCGGCGGACAGGGGTTCACCGGGGAGCTGTTTTTT. The encoded protein is CSGGQGFTGELFF.

Ten or more counts support this clonotype. The chain links TRBV7-9 to TRBJ1-4; D gene ambiguous. The CDR3 contains 13 residues. V lost 2 bases and J lost 8, with 9 bases in between. CDR1 is SEHNR and CDR2 is FQNEAQ in the germline V gene (reference sequence). The CDR3 DNA reads as TGTGCCAGCAGCTTAAATCTAGGGGAAAAACTGTTTTTT. Translating gives CASSLNLGEKLFF.

The chain combines TRBV4-3 with TRBJ1-4, with D possibly being TRBD1 (5 bases). The germline gives CDR1 LGHNA, CDR2 YSLEER. Deletions cut 4 bases from V and 7 bases from J, with 16 bases between. The CDR3 is 15 residues long. For the CDR3, the DNA is TGCGCCAGCAGCCCCCCGGTTGGGGGGGGTGAAAAACTGTTTTTT. Its protein is CASSPPVGGGEKLFF.

The sample holds a few counts of this clonotype. This chain uses TRBV5-1 with TRBJ1-4; D remains ambiguous. The CDR3 is made up of 16 amino acids. The V gene's germline CDR1 is SGHRS and CDR2 YFSETQ. V gave up 4 bases and J gave up 6 bases, with 19 bases separating them. CDR3 protein: CASSPRIGPRDEKLFF. CDR3 DNA sequence: TGCGCCAGCAGCCCCCGGATAGGGCCAAGAGATGAAAAACTGTTTTTT. The entire variable domain, with the rest obtained from reference TRBV5-1 and TRBJ1-4, is as follows: KAGVTQTPRYLIKTRGQQVTLSCSPISGHRSVSWYQQTPGQGLQFLFEYFSETQRNKGNFPGRFSGRQFSNSRSEMNVSTLELGDSALYLCASSPRIGPRDEKLFFGSGTQLSVL.

This clonotype was seen only a few times. The chain employs TRBV7-9 and TRBJ2-7; 11 nucleotides line up with TRBD1. Germline V gives CDR1 SEHNR, CDR2 FQNEAQ (reference sequence). This CDR3 spans 15 amino acids. Unmatched junction bases numbered 8, after V lost 5 bases and J lost 5 bases. CDR3 sequence: CASSEGQGVSNEQYV. The CDR3 coding sequence is TGTGCCAGCAGCGAGGGACAGGGGGTTTCCAACGAGCAGTACGTC.

This chain uses TRBV7-2 with TRBJ2-3, with D possibly matching TRBD1 (5 bases). This CDR3 is built from 13 residues. Per germline, CDR1 SGHTA and CDR2 FQGNSA. Trimming removed 5 bases at V and 2 bases at J, with 8 bases between. CDR3 nucleotides: TGTGCCAGCAGCACAGGTAACACAGATACGCAGTATTTT. This gives the protein CASSTGNTDTQYF.

The rearrangement joins TRBV5-1 to TRBJ2-1; 8 nucleotides align to TRBD1. V shed 0 bases and J 7 bases; nucleotides not matched to a gene: 6. The V gene's germline CDR1 is SGHRS and CDR2 YFSETQ. CDR3 length: 15 amino acids. The CDR3 is CASSLAPRTGNEQFF. CDR3 coding DNA: TGCGCCAGCAGCTTGGCACCTCGGACAGGGAATGAGCAGTTCTTC.

This clonotype was found many times. The chain couples TRBV5-6 to TRBJ2-7; TRBD1 or TRBD2 may be the D gene (5 bases each). The germline V and J ends were trimmed by 5 bases and 10 bases, with 19 bases remaining between them. CDR1 SGHDT and CDR2 YYEEEE come from the germline V gene. CDR3 length equals 13 residues. CDR3 amino acids: CASSIGTQDGQYV. Here the CDR3 DNA reads TGTGCCAGCAGTATCGGGACCCAGGACGGACAGTACGTC.

This clonotype occurred a few times. V and J are TRBV9 and TRBJ1-2, with a possible D match to TRBD1 (5 bases). Germline loops: CDR1 SGDLS, CDR2 YYNGEE. CDR3 length: 14 amino acids. V was clipped by 4 bases and J by 2 bases, with 12 bases between them. Here the CDR3 reads CASSLTSGNYGYTF. The CDR3 nucleotides read TGTGCCAGCAGCCTCACCTCAGGGAACTATGGCTACACCTTC.

This clonotype has just a few counts. The V gene is TRBV25-1, the J gene TRBJ2-5; 9 nucleotides line up with TRBD2. The germline gives CDR1 MGHDK, CDR2 SYGVNS. V lost 2 bases and J lost 4; bases outside the gene matches: 8. The CDR3 length is 16 residues. The CDR3 sequence: CASSEGWSGGRETQYF. CDR3 nucleotide sequence: TGTGCCAGCAGTGAAGGGTGGAGCGGGGGGCGAGAGACCCAGTACTTC.

This clonotype showed up many times. The chain has TRBV5-6 and TRBJ1-6; 7 positions match TRBD1. V gave up 4 bases and J gave up 13 bases; unmatched junction bases: 11. Germline V gene sequence: CDR1 SGHDT, CDR2 YYEEEE. The CDR3 is 14 residues long. The CDR3 DNA follows: TGTGCCAGCAGCGCCCGACAGGGCCGTGCGCCCCTCCACTTT. This translates into CASSARQGRAPLHF.

This clonotype occurred a few times. V usage is TRBV3-1 and J usage is TRBJ2-7; the D is unclear. Trimming removed 2 bases from V and 7 bases from J, with 9 bases in between. CDR1 and CDR2 from the germline V gene are LGHDT and YNNKEL (reference sequence). CDR3 length: 12 residues. The CDR3 loop reads CASSQYRREQYF. The CDR3 DNA follows: TGTGCCAGCAGCCAATATCGGCGAGAGCAGTACTTC.

Ten or more counts support this clonotype. The chain is built from TRBV11-2 and TRBJ2-1; D tentatively reads TRBD1 or TRBD2 (5 bases each). The V end was cut by 5 bases, the J end by 6 bases, with 20 bases between. In germline, CDR1 is SGHAT, CDR2 FQNNGV. CDR3 size: 16 residues. Here the CDR3 reads CASSRSPGFRGNEQFF. The DNA for the CDR3 is TGTGCCAGCAGCCGATCCCCGGGATTTAGGGGCAATGAGCAGTTCTTC.

This chain connects TRBV4-3 to TRBJ2-3, with a possible D match to TRBD2 (7 bases). V was clipped by 4 bases and J by 0 bases, with 17 bases between them. The CDR3 is 17 amino acids. Germline CDR1 reads LGHNA; CDR2 reads YSLEER. The CDR3 loop is CASSLLGGGPSTDTQYF. For the CDR3, the DNA is TGCGCCAGCAGCCTTTTGGGCGGGGGCCCTAGCACAGATACGCAGTATTTT.

This clonotype was detected many times. The gene calls are TRBV7-2 and TRBJ1-2; D is perhaps TRBD1 (6 bases). Germline V lookup: CDR1 SGHTA, CDR2 FQGNSA. The CDR3 loop spans 16 amino acids. Trimming shortened V by 4 bases and J by 0 bases, and 15 bases separated the two germline ends. The CDR3 reads CASSWTTGTTNYGYTF. In DNA, the CDR3 is TGTGCCAGCAGCTGGACAACCGGGACAACTAACTATGGCTACACCTTC.

The chain employs TRBV5-4 and TRBJ2-7; 9 nucleotides line up with TRBD1. J gave up 5 bases and V 7 bases, and 16 bases lay outside the gene matches. The CDR3 runs to 16 residues. Germline V CDR1 and CDR2: SGHNT, YYREEE (reference sequence). The CDR3: CASAGTGRNRSHEQYF. DNA for the CDR3: TGTGCCAGCGCCGGGACAGGGAGAAACCGTTCCCACGAGCAGTACTTC.

This clonotype was seen at least ten times. The J gene is TRBJ2-2, the V gene TRBV4-3; D not certain. CDR1 and CDR2 (germline): LGHNA, YSLEER. The CDR3 consists of 15 residues. Trimming left V 0 bases short and J 1 base short, with 6 bases between. CDR3 bases: TGCGCCAGCAGCCAAGATCTCGGGAACACCGGGGAGCTGTTTTTT. Translating it yields CASSQDLGNTGELFF.

This clonotype was recorded many times. The CDR3 nucleotides are TGTGCCAGCAGCTTAGAGGCTAGCGGGGGGGCCTACAATGAGCAGTTCTTC. This encodes CASSLEASGGAYNEQFF. The genes are TRBV11-2 and TRBJ2-1; TRBD2 matches 12 bases. Germline CDR1 SGHAT, CDR2 FQNNGV. The CDR3 has 17 residues. Losses at the gene ends were 0 bases for V and 2 bases for J; bases not matched to a gene: 2.